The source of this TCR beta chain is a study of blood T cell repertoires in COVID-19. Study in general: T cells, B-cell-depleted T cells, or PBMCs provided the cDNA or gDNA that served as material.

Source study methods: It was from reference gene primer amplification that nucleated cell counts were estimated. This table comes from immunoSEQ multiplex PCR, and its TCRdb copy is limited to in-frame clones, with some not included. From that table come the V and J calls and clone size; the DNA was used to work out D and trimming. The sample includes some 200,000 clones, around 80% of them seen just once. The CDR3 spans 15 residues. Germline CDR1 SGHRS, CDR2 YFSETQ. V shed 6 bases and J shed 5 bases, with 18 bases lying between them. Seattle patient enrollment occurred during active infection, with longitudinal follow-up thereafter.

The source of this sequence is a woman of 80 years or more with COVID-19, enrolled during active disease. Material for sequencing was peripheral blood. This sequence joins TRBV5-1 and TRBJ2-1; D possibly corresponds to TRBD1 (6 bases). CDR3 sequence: CASTDPRGTNNEQFF. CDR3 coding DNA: TGCGCCAGCACCGACCCAAGGGGGACAAACAATGAGCAGTTCTTC.